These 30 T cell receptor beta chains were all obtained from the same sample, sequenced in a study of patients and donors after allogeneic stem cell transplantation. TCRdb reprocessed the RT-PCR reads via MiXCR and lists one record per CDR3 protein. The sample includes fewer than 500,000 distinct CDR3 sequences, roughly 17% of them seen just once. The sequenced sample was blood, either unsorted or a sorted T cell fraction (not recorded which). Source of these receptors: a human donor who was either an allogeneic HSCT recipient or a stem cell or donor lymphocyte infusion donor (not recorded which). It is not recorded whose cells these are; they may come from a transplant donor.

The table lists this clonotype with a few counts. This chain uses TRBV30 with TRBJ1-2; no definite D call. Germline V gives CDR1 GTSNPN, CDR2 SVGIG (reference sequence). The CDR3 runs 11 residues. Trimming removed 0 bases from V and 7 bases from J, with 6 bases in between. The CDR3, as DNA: TGTGCCTGGAGTGTTGGCAGTGGCTACACCTTC. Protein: CAWSVGSGYTF.

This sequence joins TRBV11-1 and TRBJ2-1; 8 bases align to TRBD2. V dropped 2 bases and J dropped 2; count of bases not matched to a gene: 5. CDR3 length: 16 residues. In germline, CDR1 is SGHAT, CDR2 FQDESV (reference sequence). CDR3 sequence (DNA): TGTGCCAGCAGCTTAACCGGGACTAGGACCTACAATGAGCAGTTCTTC. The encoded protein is CASSLTGTRTYNEQFF.

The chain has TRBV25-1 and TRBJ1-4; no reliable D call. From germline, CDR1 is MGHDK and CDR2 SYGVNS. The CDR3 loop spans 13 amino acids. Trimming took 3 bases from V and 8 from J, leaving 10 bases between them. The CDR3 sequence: CASSDRTKEKLFF. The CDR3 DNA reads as TGTGCCAGCAGTGACAGGACGAAGGAAAAACTGTTTTTT.

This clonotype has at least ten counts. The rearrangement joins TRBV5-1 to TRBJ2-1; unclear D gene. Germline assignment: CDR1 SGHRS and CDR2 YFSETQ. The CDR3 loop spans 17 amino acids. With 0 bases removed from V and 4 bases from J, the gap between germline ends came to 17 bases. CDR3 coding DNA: TGCGCCAGCAGCTTGGTTCCTTGGCCCTTTACTTACAATGAGCAGTTCTTC. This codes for CASSLVPWPFTYNEQFF.

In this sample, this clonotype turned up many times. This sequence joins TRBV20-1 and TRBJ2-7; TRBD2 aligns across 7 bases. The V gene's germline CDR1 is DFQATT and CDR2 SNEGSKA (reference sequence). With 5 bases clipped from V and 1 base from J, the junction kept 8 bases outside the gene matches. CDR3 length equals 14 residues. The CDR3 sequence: CSADGGIRSYEQYF. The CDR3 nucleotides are TGCAGTGCTGACGGGGGGATAAGGTCCTACGAGCAGTACTTC.

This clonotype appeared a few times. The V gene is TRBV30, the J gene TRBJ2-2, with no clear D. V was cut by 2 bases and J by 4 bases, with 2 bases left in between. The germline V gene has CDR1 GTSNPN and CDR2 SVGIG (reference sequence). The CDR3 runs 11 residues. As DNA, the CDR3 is TGTGCCTGGAGTCCCACCGGGGAGCTGTTTTTT. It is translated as CAWSPTGELFF.

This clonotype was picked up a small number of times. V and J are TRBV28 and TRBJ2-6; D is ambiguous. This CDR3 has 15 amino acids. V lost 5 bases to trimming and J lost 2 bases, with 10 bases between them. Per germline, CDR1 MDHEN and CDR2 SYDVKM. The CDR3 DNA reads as TGTGCCAGCAGTCTCGAACCACCTGGGGCCAACGTCCTGACTTTC. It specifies CASSLEPPGANVLTF.

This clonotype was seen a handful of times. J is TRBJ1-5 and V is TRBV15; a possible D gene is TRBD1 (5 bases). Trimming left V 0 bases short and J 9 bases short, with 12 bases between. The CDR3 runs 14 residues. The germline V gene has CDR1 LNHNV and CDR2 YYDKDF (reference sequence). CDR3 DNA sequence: TGTGCCACCAGCAGAGATAGGCGGGACCGGCCCCAGCATTTT. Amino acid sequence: CATSRDRRDRPQHF.

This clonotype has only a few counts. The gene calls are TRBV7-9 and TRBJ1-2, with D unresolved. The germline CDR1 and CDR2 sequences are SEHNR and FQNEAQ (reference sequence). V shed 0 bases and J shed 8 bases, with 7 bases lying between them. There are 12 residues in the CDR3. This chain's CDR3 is CASSLAARGYTF. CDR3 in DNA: TGTGCCAGCAGCTTAGCGGCCCGGGGCTACACCTTC.

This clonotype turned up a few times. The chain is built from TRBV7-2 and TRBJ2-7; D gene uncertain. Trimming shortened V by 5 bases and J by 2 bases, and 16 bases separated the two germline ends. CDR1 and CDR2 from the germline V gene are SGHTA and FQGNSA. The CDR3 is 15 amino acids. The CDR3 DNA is TGTGCCAGCAGCCGGGCAGGCCCCCAGACCTACGAGCAGTACTTC. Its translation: CASSRAGPQTYEQYF.

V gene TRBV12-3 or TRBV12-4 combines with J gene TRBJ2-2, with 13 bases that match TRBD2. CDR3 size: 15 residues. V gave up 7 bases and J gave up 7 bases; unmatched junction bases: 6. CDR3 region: CASTPTSGRVGELFF. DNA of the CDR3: TGTGCCAGCACCCCAACTAGCGGGAGGGTCGGGGAGCTGTTTTTT.

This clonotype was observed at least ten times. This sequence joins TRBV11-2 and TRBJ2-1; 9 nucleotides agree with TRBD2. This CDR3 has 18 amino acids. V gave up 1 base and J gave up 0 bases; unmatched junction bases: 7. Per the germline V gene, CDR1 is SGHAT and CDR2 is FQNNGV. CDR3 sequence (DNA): TGTGCCAGCAGCTTAGGGGGCCTAGCGGGAAGCTCCTACAATGAGCAGTTCTTC. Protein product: CASSLGGLAGSSYNEQFF. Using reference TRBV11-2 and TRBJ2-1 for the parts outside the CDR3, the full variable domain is EAGVAQSPRYKIIEKRQSVAFWCNPISGHATLYWYQQILGQGPKLLIQFQNNGVVDDSQLPKDRFSAERLKGVDSTLKIQPAKLEDSAVYLCASSLGGLAGSSYNEQFFGPGTRLTVL.

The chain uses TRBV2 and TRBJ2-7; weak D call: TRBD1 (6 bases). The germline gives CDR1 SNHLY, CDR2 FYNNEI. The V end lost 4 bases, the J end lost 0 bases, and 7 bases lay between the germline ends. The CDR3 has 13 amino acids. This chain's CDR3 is CASSGGHSYEQYF. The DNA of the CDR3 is TGTGCCAGCAGTGGGGGACACTCCTACGAGCAGTACTTC.

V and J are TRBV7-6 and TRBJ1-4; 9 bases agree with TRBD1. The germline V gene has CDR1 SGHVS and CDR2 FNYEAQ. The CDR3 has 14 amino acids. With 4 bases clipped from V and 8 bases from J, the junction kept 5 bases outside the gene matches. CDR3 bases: TGTGCCAGCAGCTATGGACAGGGGAAAGAAAAACTGTTTTTT. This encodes CASSYGQGKEKLFF.

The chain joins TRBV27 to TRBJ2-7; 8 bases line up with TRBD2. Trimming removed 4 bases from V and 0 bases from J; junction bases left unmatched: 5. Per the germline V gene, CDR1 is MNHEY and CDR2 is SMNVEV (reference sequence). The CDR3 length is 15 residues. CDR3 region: CASSSGGGSSYEQYF. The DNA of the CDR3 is TGTGCCAGCAGTTCGGGAGGGGGGAGCTCCTACGAGCAGTACTTC.

The CDR3 DNA sequence: TGTGCGAAGGGCGGGACAGGGACGAACGAGCAGTACTTC. This codes for CAKGGTGTNEQYF. The rearrangement uses TRBV30 and TRBJ2-7, with 9 bases aligning to TRBD1. The CDR3 is 13 residues long. Germline loops: CDR1 GTSNPN, CDR2 SVGIG (reference sequence).

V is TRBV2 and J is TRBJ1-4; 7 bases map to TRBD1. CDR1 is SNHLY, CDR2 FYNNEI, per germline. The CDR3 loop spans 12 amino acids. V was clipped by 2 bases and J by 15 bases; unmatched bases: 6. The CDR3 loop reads CASSERTGRVFF. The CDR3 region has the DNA TGTGCCAGCAGTGAAAGGACAGGAAGGGTGTTTTTT.

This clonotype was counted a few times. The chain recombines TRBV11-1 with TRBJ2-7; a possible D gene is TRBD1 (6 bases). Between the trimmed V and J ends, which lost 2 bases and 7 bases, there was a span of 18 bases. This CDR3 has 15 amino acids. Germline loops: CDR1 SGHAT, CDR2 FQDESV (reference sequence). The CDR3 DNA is TGTGCCAGCAGCTTAAGGGACACAATGCCTAGGGAGCAGTACTTC. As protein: CASSLRDTMPREQYF.

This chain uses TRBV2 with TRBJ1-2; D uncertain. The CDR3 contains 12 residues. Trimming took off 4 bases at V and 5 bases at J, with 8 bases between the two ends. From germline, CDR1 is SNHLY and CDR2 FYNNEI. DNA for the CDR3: TGTGCCAGCAGTGTCGGGCAGTATGGCTACACCTTC. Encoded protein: CASSVGQYGYTF.

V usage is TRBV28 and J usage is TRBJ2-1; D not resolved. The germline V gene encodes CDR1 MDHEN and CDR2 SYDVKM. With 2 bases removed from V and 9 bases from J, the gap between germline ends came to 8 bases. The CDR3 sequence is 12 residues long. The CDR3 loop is CASSLLSSEQFF. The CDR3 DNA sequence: TGTGCCAGCAGTTTACTTTCAAGTGAGCAGTTCTTC. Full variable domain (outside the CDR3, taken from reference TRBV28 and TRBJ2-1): DVKVTQSSRYLVKRTGEKVFLECVQDMDHENMFWYRQDPGLGLRLIYFSYDVKMKEKGDIPEGYSVSREKKERFSLILESASTNQTSMYLCASSLLSSEQFFGPGTRLTVL.

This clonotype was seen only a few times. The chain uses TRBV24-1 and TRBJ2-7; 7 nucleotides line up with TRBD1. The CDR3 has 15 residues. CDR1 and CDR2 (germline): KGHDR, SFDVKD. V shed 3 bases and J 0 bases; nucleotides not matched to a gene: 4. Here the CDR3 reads CATSDGQDSSYEQYF. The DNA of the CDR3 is TGTGCCACCAGTGATGGACAGGACAGCTCCTACGAGCAGTACTTC.

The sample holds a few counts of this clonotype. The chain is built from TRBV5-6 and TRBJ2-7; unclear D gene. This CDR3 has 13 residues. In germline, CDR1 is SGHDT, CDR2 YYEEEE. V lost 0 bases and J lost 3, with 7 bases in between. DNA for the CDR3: TGTGCCAGCAGCTTGGGGGCGAACTACGAGCAGTACTTC. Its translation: CASSLGANYEQYF.

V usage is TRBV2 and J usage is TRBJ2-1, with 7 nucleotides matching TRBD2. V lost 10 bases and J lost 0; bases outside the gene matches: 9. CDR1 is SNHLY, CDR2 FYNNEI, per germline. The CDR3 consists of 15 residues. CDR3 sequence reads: CATAERGSSYNEQFF. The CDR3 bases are TGTGCCACCGCCGAGCGGGGCAGCTCCTACAATGAGCAGTTCTTC.

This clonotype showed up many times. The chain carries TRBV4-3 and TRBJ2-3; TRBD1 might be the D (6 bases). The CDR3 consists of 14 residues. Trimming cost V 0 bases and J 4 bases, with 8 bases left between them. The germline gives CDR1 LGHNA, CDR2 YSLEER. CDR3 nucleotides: TGCGCCAGCAGCCAAGATAGGACAGCAGATACGCAGTATTTT. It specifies CASSQDRTADTQYF.

The CDR3 spells CSARVEQGATEAFF. In DNA, the CDR3 is TGCAGTGCTAGAGTGGAACAGGGGGCCACTGAAGCTTTCTTT. The V and J genes are TRBV20-1 and TRBJ1-1; 9 positions match TRBD1. The germline gives CDR1 DFQATT, CDR2 SNEGSKA (reference sequence). The J segment lost 4 bases and the V segment lost 1 base, leaving 4 bases of the junction unmatched. CDR3 length: 14 residues.

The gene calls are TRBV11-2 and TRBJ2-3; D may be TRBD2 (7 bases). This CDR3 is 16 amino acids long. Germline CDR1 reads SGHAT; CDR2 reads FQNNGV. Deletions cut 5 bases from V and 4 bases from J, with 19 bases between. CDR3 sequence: CASSTPWRGHADTQYF. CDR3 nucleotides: TGTGCCAGCAGCACCCCTTGGCGGGGGCATGCAGATACGCAGTATTTT.

The CDR3 is CAISDPDRGRLNEQFF. In DNA form, the CDR3 reads TGTGCCATCAGTGACCCGGACAGGGGGCGATTAAATGAGCAGTTCTTC. The chain combines TRBV10-3 with TRBJ2-1, with 11 nucleotides matching TRBD1. CDR1 and CDR2 from the germline V gene are ENHRY and SYGVKD. The ends lost 3 bases at V and 7 bases at J; junction bases unmatched: 8. This CDR3 comprises 16 residues.

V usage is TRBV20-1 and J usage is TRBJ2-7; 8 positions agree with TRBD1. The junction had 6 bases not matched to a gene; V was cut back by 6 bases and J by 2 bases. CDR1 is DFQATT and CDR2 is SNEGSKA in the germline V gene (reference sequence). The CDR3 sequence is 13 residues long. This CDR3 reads CSASDRGTYEQYF. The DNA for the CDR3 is TGCAGTGCCAGTGACAGGGGCACCTACGAGCAGTACTTC.

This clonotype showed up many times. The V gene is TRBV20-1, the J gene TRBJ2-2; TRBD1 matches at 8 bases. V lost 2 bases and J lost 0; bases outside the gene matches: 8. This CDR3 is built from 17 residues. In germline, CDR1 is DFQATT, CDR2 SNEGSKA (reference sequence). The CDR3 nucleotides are TGCAGTGCTAGAAGAGGGGACAGGCAAACGAACACCGGGGAGCTGTTTTTT. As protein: CSARRGDRQTNTGELFF.

CDR3 nucleotides: TGTGCCACCAGTGATGCCGGGGCAGGCCCCTACGAGCAGTACTTC. Its protein is CATSDAGAGPYEQYF. The chain links TRBV24-1 to TRBJ2-7; D could derive from TRBD1 or TRBD2 (5 bases each). Trimming removed 3 bases from V and 2 bases from J, with 13 bases in between. This CDR3 region has 15 residues. In germline, CDR1 is KGHDR, CDR2 SFDVKD.